This passage covers 27 T cell receptor beta chains from one sample sequenced in a study of identical twins. TCRdb reprocessed the 5' RACE reads via MiXCR and lists one record per CDR3 protein. The data contain 750,000 to 950,000 distinct CDR3 sequences, around 12% of them singletons. These data also featured in a second study, about yellow fever vaccine responses in identical twins.

Sequencing was done on a sample of PBMCs. The receptor set was obtained from a woman between 18 and 30 years old in good health.

This clonotype has only a few counts. CDR3 bases: TGTGCCAGCAGCATTTCCGGGAACTATAATTCACCCCTCCACTTT. It is translated as CASSISGNYNSPLHF. The chain carries TRBV2 and TRBJ1-6; no clear D. Deletions cut 6 bases from V and 3 bases from J, with 12 bases between. Germline CDR1 and CDR2: SNHLY and FYNNEI. The CDR3 spans 15 residues.

The chain uses TRBV12-3 or TRBV12-4 and TRBJ2-2, with 7 nucleotides matching TRBD2. V lost 6 bases to trimming and J lost 1 base; unmatched junction nucleotides: 8. This CDR3 has 16 amino acids. The CDR3 protein is CASRPRAGRNTGELFF. CDR3 bases: TGTGCCAGCAGGCCGCGAGCGGGGAGGAACACCGGGGAGCTGTTTTTT.

This clonotype appeared a few times. V and J are TRBV27 and TRBJ2-2; 9 positions match TRBD1. In germline, CDR1 is MNHEY, CDR2 SMNVEV (reference sequence). This CDR3 comprises 16 residues. J lost 2 bases, V lost 5 bases, and 6 bases had no gene match. The CDR3 spells CASSGGGQGNTGELFF. The DNA of the CDR3 is TGTGCCAGCAGTGGGGGGGGACAGGGAAACACCGGGGAGCTGTTTTTT.

This clonotype was seen more than once but under ten times. The chain combines TRBV10-3 with TRBJ1-1; D unclear. This CDR3 comprises 14 residues. Trimming left V 3 bases short and J 0 bases short, with 8 bases between. Germline V gene sequence: CDR1 ENHRY, CDR2 SYGVKD. This CDR3 reads CAISDGDVNTEAFF. CDR3 in DNA: TGTGCCATCAGTGATGGGGATGTGAACACTGAAGCTTTCTTT.

In its sample, this clonotype was seen many times. The chain uses TRBV28 and TRBJ2-3; TRBD2 agrees at 7 bases. CDR1 and CDR2 from the germline V gene are MDHEN and SYDVKM. V shed 3 bases, J shed 2 bases, and the junction held 2 bases outside the gene matches. The CDR3 sequence is 14 residues long. CDR3 amino acids: CASSLGTTTDTQYF. The CDR3 DNA follows: TGTGCCAGCAGTTTGGGGACTACCACAGATACGCAGTATTTT.

This clonotype was detected a few times. The chain carries TRBV12-5 and TRBJ2-2; 7 bases align to TRBD2. Germline-derived CDR1 and CDR2 are LGHNT and FRNRAP. The CDR3 covers 15 residues. The V gene end was trimmed by 2 bases and the J gene end by 4 bases; junction bases not matched to a gene: 4. The CDR3 protein is CASGLLGGGTGELFF. CDR3 nucleotide sequence: TGTGCTAGTGGTTTGTTGGGCGGGGGCACCGGGGAGCTGTTTTTT.

The chain is built from TRBV7-9 and TRBJ2-7; weak D call: TRBD1 (5 bases). This CDR3 spans 13 amino acids. With 4 bases removed from V and 2 bases from J, the gap between germline ends came to 9 bases. Germline assignment: CDR1 SEHNR and CDR2 FQNEAQ (reference sequence). For the CDR3, the DNA is TGTGCCAGCAGCTCCCCGACAGCCTACGAGCAGTACTTC. Amino acids: CASSSPTAYEQYF. Supplemented by reference TRBV7-9 and TRBJ2-7, the full variable domain reads DTGVSQNPRHKITKRGQNVTFRCDPISEHNRLYWYRQTLGQGPEFLTYFQNEAQLEKSRLLSDRFSAERPKGSFSTLEIQRTEQGDSAMYLCASSSPTAYEQYFGPGTRLTVT.

This clonotype was seen only a few times. The CDR3 does not end in the conserved phenylalanine or tryptophan, so this is likely a read error. No DNA is shown, since the ends of the CDR3 on it are uncertain; the CDR3 is the one TCRdb lists. This CDR3 is CASSLVSDRQARV. V and J are TRBV7-9 and TRBJ1-1; TRBD1 was called by the table and not checked on the DNA. The CDR3 has 13 amino acids, counting both end residues. Germline-derived CDR1 and CDR2 are SEHNR and FQNEAQ (reference sequence).

V usage is TRBV19 and J usage is TRBJ2-4; D is possibly TRBD1 (6 bases). CDR1 LNHDA and CDR2 SQIVND come from the germline V gene (reference sequence). The V gene lost 4 bases and the J gene lost 7 bases, with 14 bases spanning the gap. The CDR3 spans 14 residues. The CDR3 reads CASSTTDTGNIQYF. CDR3 nucleotides: TGTGCCAGTAGTACGACGGATACAGGGAACATTCAGTACTTC.

This clonotype was observed a handful of times. The CDR3 DNA reads TGTGCCAGCAGCCCTCCCCGAGTCAGCACAGATACGCAGTATTTT. Protein: CASSPPRVSTDTQYF. The chain joins TRBV2 to TRBJ2-3; no clear D. The CDR3 extends over 15 amino acids. Trimming removed 6 bases from V and 0 bases from J, with 13 bases in between. Germline assignment: CDR1 SNHLY and CDR2 FYNNEI.

The chain uses TRBV15 and TRBJ2-1; TRBD2 matches 12 bases. Germline lookup yields CDR1 LNHNV and CDR2 YYDKDF (reference sequence). J gave up 6 bases and V 4 bases, and 13 bases lay outside the gene matches. The CDR3 is 18 residues long. Here the CDR3 DNA reads TGTGCCACCAGCATCGGGGCTAGCGGGAGGGCCCTCCGCAATGAGCAGTTCTTC. Protein product: CATSIGASGRALRNEQFF.

This chain connects TRBV20-1 to TRBJ2-7; D is unresolved. The CDR3 is 12 amino acids. Germline CDR1 is DFQATT and CDR2 is SNEGSKA (reference sequence). V was clipped by 7 bases and J by 2 bases, with 12 bases between them. CDR3 sequence reads: CSVLDPAYEQYV. As DNA, the CDR3 is TGCAGTGTCTTAGACCCTGCCTACGAGCAGTACGTC.

In this sample, this clonotype turned up many times. V usage is TRBV9 and J usage is TRBJ2-1; 13 nucleotides line up with TRBD2. The CDR3 is 17 residues long. Germline V gene data show CDR1 as SGDLS and CDR2 as YYNGEE. The V and J ends lost 4 bases and 0 bases, in that order; junction bases with no gene match: 4. The CDR3 is CASSPRTSGSSYNEQFF. As DNA, the CDR3 is TGTGCCAGCAGCCCTCGGACTAGCGGGAGCTCCTACAATGAGCAGTTCTTC.

The chain carries TRBV3-1 and TRBJ2-7, with D unclear. V lost 1 base and J 4 bases, leaving 14 bases between the germline ends. In germline, CDR1 is LGHDT, CDR2 YNNKEL (reference sequence). There are 15 residues in the CDR3. The CDR3 bases are TGTGCCAGCAGCCAAGCGGGCAGATACGGATACGAGCAGTACTTC. Its protein product is CASSQAGRYGYEQYF.

This clonotype was counted only a few times. The chain carries TRBV4-1 and TRBJ1-5; tentative D call: TRBD1 (5 bases). The length of the CDR3 is 15 residues. Trimming took 5 bases from V and 4 from J, leaving 15 bases between them. Germline CDR1 and CDR2: MGHRA and YSYEKL. This chain's CDR3 is CASSKTGGKNQPQHF. The CDR3 nucleotides are TGCGCCAGCAGCAAAACGGGGGGGAAGAATCAGCCCCAGCATTTT.

The chain recombines TRBV5-5 with TRBJ2-1; 8 nucleotides align to TRBD2. The CDR3 runs to 15 residues. V trimming: 3 bases; J trimming: 3 bases; junction bases outside the gene matches: 5. From germline, CDR1 is SGHKS and CDR2 YYEKEE (reference sequence). In DNA form, the CDR3 reads TGTGCCAGCAGCTCTAAGCGGGGGTTCTACAATGAGCAGTTCTTC. This sequence encodes CASSSKRGFYNEQFF. Complete variable domain (other parts from reference TRBV5-5 and TRBJ2-1): DAGVTQSPTHLIKTRGQQVTLRCSPISGHKSVSWYQQVLGQGPQFIFQYYEKEERGRGNFPDRFSARQFPNYSSELNVNALLLGDSALYLCASSSKRGFYNEQFFGPGTRLTVL.

This sequence joins TRBV2 and TRBJ2-5, with 9 nucleotides matching TRBD2. Germline values: CDR1 SNHLY, CDR2 FYNNEI. J lost 5 bases, V lost 3 bases, and 13 bases had no gene match. The CDR3 extends over 17 amino acids. In DNA form, the CDR3 reads TGTGCCAGCAGTGATACGGCTAGCGGGAAAGTTAGGGAGACCCAGTACTTC. Amino acids: CASSDTASGKVRETQYF.

This clonotype has just a few counts. This chain uses TRBV12-3 or TRBV12-4 with TRBJ2-1; TRBD1 matches 9 bases. Trimming took 7 bases from V and 3 from J; bases not matched to a gene: 7. CDR3 length: 15 amino acids. The CDR3 reads CASTRGQGGYNEQFF. The CDR3 coding sequence is TGTGCCAGCACCAGGGGACAGGGCGGCTACAATGAGCAGTTCTTC.

This sequence joins TRBV10-3 and TRBJ2-3; D gene uncertain. With 10 bases removed from V and 4 bases from J, the gap between germline ends came to 18 bases. Germline CDR1 reads ENHRY; CDR2 reads SYGVKD. The CDR3 contains 14 residues. CDR3 amino acids: CASKIRFGADTQYF. CDR3 nucleotide sequence: TGTGCCAGCAAAATACGGTTCGGCGCAGATACGCAGTATTTT.

The V call is TRBV29-1, the J call TRBJ1-5; perhaps TRBD1 as D (6 bases). Deletions cut 6 bases from V and 3 bases from J, with 15 bases between. Germline CDR1 reads SQVTM; CDR2 reads ANQGSEA. This CDR3 contains 14 residues. The CDR3 region has the DNA TGCAGCGTCCCGGGACAAGGGTACAATCAGCCCCAGCATTTT. It translates to CSVPGQGYNQPQHF.

V gene TRBV6-1 combines with J gene TRBJ1-6, with D perhaps matching TRBD1 (6 bases). There are 14 residues in the CDR3. From germline, CDR1 is MNHNS and CDR2 SASEGT. The V and J ends lost 6 bases and 7 bases respectively, with 13 bases between them. The CDR3 DNA follows: TGTGCCAGCAGGGGAAAAACAGGGAATTCACCCCTCCACTTT. This sequence encodes CASRGKTGNSPLHF.

The V call is TRBV12-3 or TRBV12-4, the J call TRBJ2-2; D tentatively reads TRBD1 or TRBD2 (5 bases each). This CDR3 comprises 13 residues. V shed 8 bases and J shed 6 bases, with 13 bases lying between them. Written as DNA, the CDR3 is TGTGCCAGCGGGCCCCGGGGCCCCGGGGAGCTGTTTTTT. Translating gives CASGPRGPGELFF.

The genes are TRBV11-2 and TRBJ2-5, with TRBD2 identical over 13 bases. The germline V gene has CDR1 SGHAT and CDR2 FQNNGV. The CDR3 contains 15 residues. With V trimmed by 5 bases and J by 8 bases, 8 bases remained unmatched. CDR3 protein: CASSPGTSGVVTQYF. Here the CDR3 DNA reads TGTGCCAGCAGCCCAGGGACTAGCGGGGTGGTTACCCAGTACTTC.

This rearrangement joins TRBV12-3 or TRBV12-4 to TRBJ1-2; maybe TRBD1 (5 bases). V lost 6 bases and J 4 bases, leaving 12 bases between the germline ends. The CDR3 is made up of 13 amino acids. The CDR3 reads CASRSTAFYGYTF. CDR3 DNA sequence: TGTGCCAGCAGGTCGACAGCCTTCTATGGCTACACCTTC.

This clonotype was seen more than once but under ten times. This chain joins TRBV7-8 and TRBJ2-5; D gene ambiguous. The germline CDR1 and CDR2 sequences are SGHVS and FQNEAQ. Trimming left V 2 bases short and J 1 base short, with 14 bases between. This CDR3 comprises 16 residues. Written as DNA, the CDR3 is TGTGCCAGCAGCTTAAATTTCTACAGACCCCAAGAGACCCAGTACTTC. Protein sequence: CASSLNFYRPQETQYF.

This clonotype was seen only a few times. The chain carries TRBV3-1 and TRBJ2-5, with 9 nucleotides matching TRBD1. Trimming cost V 5 bases and J 2 bases; bases outside gene matches: 3. Germline V gene sequence: CDR1 LGHDT, CDR2 YNNKEL (reference sequence). CDR3 length: 14 residues. CDR3 region: CASSNDRGQETQYF. The CDR3 DNA reads TGTGCCAGCAGCAACGACAGGGGGCAAGAGACCCAGTACTTC.

The sample holds a few counts of this clonotype. V usage is TRBV13 and J usage is TRBJ2-4; D is unclear. This CDR3 is 12 amino acids long. Germline lookup yields CDR1 PRHDT and CDR2 FYEKMQ (reference sequence). The V and J ends lost 5 bases and 4 bases respectively, with 6 bases between them. Written as DNA, the CDR3 is TGTGCCAGCAGCAAACGTAAAAACATTCAGTACTTC. This sequence encodes CASSKRKNIQYF.